The source of this T cell receptor beta chain is a study of type 1 regulatory T cells (dated by TCRdb to the early 2020s). Notes on the research overall: The study characterized an in vitro protocol that generated a Tr1-enriched, alloantigen-specific CD4 T cell product named T-allo10. Patients with hematological malignancies who were receiving allogeneic hematopoietic stem cell transplantation were the group in which T-allo10 was being clinically evaluated.

The instrument was an Illumina MiSeq. Starting from the raw public reads, TCRdb applied fastp trimming at Q25, assembled clones with MiXCR and retained in-frame beta chains. Each entry merges the rows of one CDR3 protein and shows their most common DNA and genes. The sample contains 11,000 to 15,000 distinct CDR3 sequences, about 13% of them found a single time. Jointly, the top ten make up about 16% of the sample. V is cut back by 3 bases and J by 3 bases, with 7 bases in the junction unmatched. Spanning cysteine to phenylalanine, the CDR3 consists of 14 amino acids. Just CDR3 DNA is preserved here, 42 bases in frame from base 1. Per the germline V gene (reference sequence), GTSNPN is the CDR1 and SVGIG is the CDR2. In this sample, this clonotype turned up many times. Its recognized antigen is unknown. The input lacks base qualities; no much larger clone sits a single base away.

The V and J segments used are TRBV30 and TRBJ1-1; 7 bases in the middle match TRBD1. The source of this sequence is a human donor in good health. Sequenced sample: cultured T cells, either the whole culture or a sorted T cell fraction (not recorded which). The CDR3 amino acid sequence is: CAWSRGQVYTEAFF. The sequenced DNA is TGTGCCTGGAGCAGAGGACAGGTCTACACTGAAGCTTTCTTT.